This entry lists 4 T cell receptor beta chains sequenced from one sample in a study of cytomegalovirus exposure and HLA in healthy donors. Amplification used 60 Vbeta primers and 13 Jbeta primers. The data were produced by immunoSEQ multiplex PCR, yet TCRdb's version contains in-frame clones alone and is incomplete. The sample holds 120,000 or so clones; 75% to 90% are singletons and the top ten take 1.5% to 2%. The specimen sequenced was PBMCs. All receptors come from a man aged 40-50 years in good health and CMV-seronegative.

The chain has TRBV5-1 and TRBJ1-1, with a weak D call TRBD1 (6 bases). Germline V CDR1 and CDR2: SGHRS, YFSETQ. Trimming shortened V by 0 bases and J by 1 base, and 10 bases separated the two germline ends. The CDR3 is 15 amino acids. The CDR3 sequence: CASSLEGTRNTEAFF. The CDR3 region has the DNA TGCGCCAGCAGCTTGGAAGGGACACGGAACACTGAAGCTTTCTTT.

This clone was found once. DNA for the CDR3: TGTGCCAGCAGTCCGCTGACAGATAACTATGGCTACACCTTC. It yields the protein CASSPLTDNYGYTF. The V call is TRBV27, the J call TRBJ1-2, with D perhaps matching TRBD1 (5 bases). The CDR3 runs to 14 residues. In germline, CDR1 is MNHEY, CDR2 SMNVEV (reference sequence). Trimming took 5 bases from V and 1 from J, leaving 11 bases between them.

This chain joins TRBV28 and TRBJ2-7; 11 bases map to TRBD1. The ends lost 6 bases at V and 4 bases at J; junction bases unmatched: 5. The CDR3 covers 14 residues. CDR1 is MDHEN, CDR2 SYDVKM, per germline. CDR3 sequence: CASRGQGAGYEQYF. The CDR3 region has the DNA TGTGCCAGCAGAGGACAGGGGGCCGGGTACGAGCAGTACTTC.

The chain joins TRBV7-2 to TRBJ1-4; unclear D gene. The CDR3 is 13 amino acids. Germline V gene sequence: CDR1 SGHTA, CDR2 FQGNSA. V lost 6 bases and J 8 bases, leaving 13 bases between the germline ends. This CDR3 reads CASSPRGLEKLFF. For the CDR3, the DNA is TGTGCCAGCAGTCCTCGCGGGTTAGAAAAACTGTTTTTT.